This TCR beta chain originates from a study of Ad26.COV2.S vaccination and SARS-CoV-2 variants. Some clones are missing from TCRdb's copy, which holds only in-frame ones; the method was immunoSEQ multiplex PCR. The sample lists 450,000 to 550,000 clones, about 89% occurring once. The J segment lost 7 bases and the V segment lost 8 bases, leaving 10 bases of the junction unmatched. Germline CDR1 and CDR2: MDHEN and SYDVKM. The CDR3 loop spans 15 amino acids. Overall study findings and caveats: Breadth of non-spike TCRs did not differ between vaccinees and placebo recipients.

The sample's treatment: over 15 received Ad26.COV2.S at low or high dose, single or two shots; 5 received placebo; per-sample allocation not given. On day 63 after the first injection, vaccine and placebo recipients gave samples. Wuhan-strain SARS-CoV-2 spike was expressed by the Ad26 vector that made up the vaccine. There are a few counts of this clone. Its matching antigen is unknown. The starting material was peripheral blood, obtained in a trial of Ad26.COV2.S vaccine versus placebo. This TCR was sampled from a person between 18 and 60 years old who received the Ad26.COV2.S COVID-19 vaccine or a placebo. The chain employs TRBV28 and TRBJ1-6, with 8 bases that match TRBD1. The CDR3: CASHMTGTGNSPLHF. Written as DNA, the CDR3 is TGTGCCAGCCATATGACAGGGACAGGCAATTCACCCCTCCACTTT. The whole variable domain, filled in from reference TRBV28 and TRBJ1-6, reads DVKVTQSSRYLVKRTGEKVFLECVQDMDHENMFWYRQDPGLGLRLIYFSYDVKMKEKGDIPEGYSVSREKKERFSLILESASTNQTSMYLCASHMTGTGNSPLHFGNGTRLTVT.